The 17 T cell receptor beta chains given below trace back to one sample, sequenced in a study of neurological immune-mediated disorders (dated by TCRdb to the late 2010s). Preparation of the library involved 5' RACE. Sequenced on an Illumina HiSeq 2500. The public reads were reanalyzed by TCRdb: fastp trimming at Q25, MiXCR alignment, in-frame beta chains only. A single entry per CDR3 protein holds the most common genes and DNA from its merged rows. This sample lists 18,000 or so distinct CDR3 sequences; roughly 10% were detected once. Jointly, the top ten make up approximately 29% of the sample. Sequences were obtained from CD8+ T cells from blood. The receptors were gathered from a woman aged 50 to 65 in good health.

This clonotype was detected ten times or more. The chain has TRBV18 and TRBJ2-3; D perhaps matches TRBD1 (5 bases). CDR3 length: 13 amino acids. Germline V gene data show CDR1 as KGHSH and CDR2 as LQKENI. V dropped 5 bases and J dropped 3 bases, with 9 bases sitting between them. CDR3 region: CASSATGTDTQYF. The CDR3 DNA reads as TGTGCCAGCTCAGCTACAGGAACAGATACGCAGTATTTT.

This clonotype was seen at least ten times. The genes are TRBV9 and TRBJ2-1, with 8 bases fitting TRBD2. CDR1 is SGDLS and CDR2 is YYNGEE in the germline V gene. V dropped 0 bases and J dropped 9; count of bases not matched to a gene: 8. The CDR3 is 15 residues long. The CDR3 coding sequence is TGTGCCAGCAGCGTAGACGGGGGGGCCGGGTCTGAGCAGTTCTTC. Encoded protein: CASSVDGGAGSEQFF.

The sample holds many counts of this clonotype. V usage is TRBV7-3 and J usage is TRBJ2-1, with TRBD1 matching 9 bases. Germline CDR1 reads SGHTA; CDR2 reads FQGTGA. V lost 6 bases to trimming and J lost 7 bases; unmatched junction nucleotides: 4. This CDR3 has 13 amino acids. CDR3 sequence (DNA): TGTGCCAGCAGAATAGACAGGGGGAATGAGCAGTTCTTC. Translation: CASRIDRGNEQFF.

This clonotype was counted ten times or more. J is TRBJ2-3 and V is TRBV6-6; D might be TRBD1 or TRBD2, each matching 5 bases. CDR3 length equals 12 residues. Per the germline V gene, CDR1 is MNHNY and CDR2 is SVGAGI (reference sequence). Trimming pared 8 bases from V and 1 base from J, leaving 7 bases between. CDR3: CASGDRTDTQYF. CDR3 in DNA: TGTGCCAGCGGGGACCGCACAGATACGCAGTATTTT.

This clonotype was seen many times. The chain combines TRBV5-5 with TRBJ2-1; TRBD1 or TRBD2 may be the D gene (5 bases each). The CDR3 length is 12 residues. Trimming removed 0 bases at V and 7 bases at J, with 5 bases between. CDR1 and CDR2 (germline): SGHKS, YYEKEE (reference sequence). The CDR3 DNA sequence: TGTGCCAGCAGCTTGGGGGGGAATGAGCAGTTCTTC. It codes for CASSLGGNEQFF.

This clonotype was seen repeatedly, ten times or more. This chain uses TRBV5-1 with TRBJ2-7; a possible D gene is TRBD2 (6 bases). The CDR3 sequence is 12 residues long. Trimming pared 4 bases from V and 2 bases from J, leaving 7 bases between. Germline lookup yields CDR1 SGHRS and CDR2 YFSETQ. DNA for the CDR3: TGCGCCAGCAGCCCGGGGGCCTACGAGCAGTACTTC. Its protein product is CASSPGAYEQYF.

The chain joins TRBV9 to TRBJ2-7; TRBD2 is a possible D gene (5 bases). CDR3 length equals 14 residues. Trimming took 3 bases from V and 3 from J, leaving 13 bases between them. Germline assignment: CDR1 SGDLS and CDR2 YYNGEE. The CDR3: CASSATGNNYEQYF. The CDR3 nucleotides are TGTGCCAGCAGCGCCACCGGGAATAACTACGAGCAGTACTTC.

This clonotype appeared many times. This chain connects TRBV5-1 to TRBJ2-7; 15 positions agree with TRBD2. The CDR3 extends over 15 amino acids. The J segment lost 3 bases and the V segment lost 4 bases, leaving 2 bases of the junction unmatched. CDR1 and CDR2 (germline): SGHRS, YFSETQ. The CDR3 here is CASSQGLAGGYEQYF. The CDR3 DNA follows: TGCGCCAGCAGCCAGGGACTAGCGGGAGGCTACGAGCAGTACTTC. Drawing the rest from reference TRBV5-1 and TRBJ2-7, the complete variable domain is KAGVTQTPRYLIKTRGQQVTLSCSPISGHRSVSWYQQTPGQGLQFLFEYFSETQRNKGNFPGRFSGRQFSNSRSEMNVSTLELGDSALYLCASSQGLAGGYEQYFGPGTRLTVT.

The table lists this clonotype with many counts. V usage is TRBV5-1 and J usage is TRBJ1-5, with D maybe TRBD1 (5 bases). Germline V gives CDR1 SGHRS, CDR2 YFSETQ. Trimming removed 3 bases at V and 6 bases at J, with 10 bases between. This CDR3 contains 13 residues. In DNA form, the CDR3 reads TGCGCCAGCAGCTCCGACACAGGTCAGCCCCAGCATTTT. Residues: CASSSDTGQPQHF.

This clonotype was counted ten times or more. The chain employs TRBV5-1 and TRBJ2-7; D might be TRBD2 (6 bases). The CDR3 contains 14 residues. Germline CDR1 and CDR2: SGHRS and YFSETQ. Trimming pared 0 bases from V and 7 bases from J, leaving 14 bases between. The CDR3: CASSLAAGYEEQYF. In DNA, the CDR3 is TGCGCCAGCAGCTTGGCGGCGGGGTATGAAGAGCAGTACTTC. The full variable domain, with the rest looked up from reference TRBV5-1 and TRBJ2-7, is KAGVTQTPRYLIKTRGQQVTLSCSPISGHRSVSWYQQTPGQGLQFLFEYFSETQRNKGNFPGRFSGRQFSNSRSEMNVSTLELGDSALYLCASSLAAGYEEQYFGPGTRLTVT.

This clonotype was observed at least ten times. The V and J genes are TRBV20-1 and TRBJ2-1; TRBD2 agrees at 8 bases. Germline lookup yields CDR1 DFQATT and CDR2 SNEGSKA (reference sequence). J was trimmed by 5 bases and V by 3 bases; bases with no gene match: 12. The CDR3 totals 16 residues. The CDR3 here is CSARVANGGDHNEQFF. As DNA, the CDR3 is TGCAGTGCTAGGGTCGCAAACGGGGGGGATCACAATGAGCAGTTCTTC.

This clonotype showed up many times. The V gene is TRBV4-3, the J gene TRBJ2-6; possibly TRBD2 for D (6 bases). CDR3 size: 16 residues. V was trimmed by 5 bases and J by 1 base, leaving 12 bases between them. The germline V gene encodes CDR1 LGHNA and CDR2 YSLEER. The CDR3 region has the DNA TGCGCCAGCAGCGCTAGCAGCGGGTCTGGGGCCAACGTCCTGACTTTC. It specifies CASSASSGSGANVLTF.

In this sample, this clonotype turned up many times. The CDR3: CATSRDGQGFPTNEKLFF. In DNA form, the CDR3 reads TGTGCCACCAGCAGAGACGGACAGGGCTTCCCAACTAATGAAAAACTGTTTTTT. The rearrangement links TRBV15 to TRBJ1-4, with TRBD1 matching over 8 bases. Germline V gene data show CDR1 as LNHNV and CDR2 as YYDKDF (reference sequence). This CDR3 has 18 residues. Losses at the gene ends were 0 bases for V and 0 bases for J; bases not matched to a gene: 6.

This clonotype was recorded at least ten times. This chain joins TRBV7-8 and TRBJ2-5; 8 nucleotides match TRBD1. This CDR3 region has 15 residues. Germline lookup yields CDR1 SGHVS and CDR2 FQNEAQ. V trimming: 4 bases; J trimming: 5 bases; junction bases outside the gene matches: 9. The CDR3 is CASSSRTDREETQYF. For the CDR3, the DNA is TGTGCCAGCAGCTCCCGCACGGACAGGGAGGAGACCCAGTACTTC.

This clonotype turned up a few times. As DNA, the CDR3 is TGTGCCAGCAGTGCATTCTTGGACGGCTACGAGCAGTACTTC. Protein: CASSAFLDGYEQYF. The rearrangement joins TRBV25-1 to TRBJ2-7; no clear D gene. CDR1 and CDR2 (germline): MGHDK, SYGVNS. V lost 4 bases and J lost 3, with 13 bases in between. The CDR3 runs to 14 residues.

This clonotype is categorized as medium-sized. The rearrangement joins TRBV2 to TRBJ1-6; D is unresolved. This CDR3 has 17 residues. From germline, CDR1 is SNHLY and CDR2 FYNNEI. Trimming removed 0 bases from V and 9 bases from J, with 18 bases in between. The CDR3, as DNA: TGTGCCAGCAGTGAAGCGCCTTTGGGTGGGCCGGGTTCACCCCTCCACTTT. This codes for CASSEAPLGGPGSPLHF.

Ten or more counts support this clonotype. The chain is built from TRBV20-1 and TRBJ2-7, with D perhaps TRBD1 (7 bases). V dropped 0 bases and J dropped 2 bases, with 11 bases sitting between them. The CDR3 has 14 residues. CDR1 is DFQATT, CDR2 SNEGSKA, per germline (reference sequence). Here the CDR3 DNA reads TGCAGTGCTAGAGACAGGGGGGAGGCCTACGAGCAGTACTTC. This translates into CSARDRGEAYEQYF.